These 4 T cell receptor beta chains share one sample of origin, sequenced in a study of OX40 agonist ivuxolimab in advanced cancers. Clones were sequenced by immunoSEQ multiplex PCR, and TCRdb holds only the in-frame ones, with some missing. The table has more than 75,000 clones, approximately 91% seen once. Sequencing was performed on CD4+ or CD8+ T cells sorted from blood, taken in a trial of the OX40 agonist ivuxolimab. These receptors originate from an adult with an advanced solid tumor such as melanoma, head and neck, liver or kidney cancer.

The chain joins TRBV7-2 to TRBJ2-1; possible D gene TRBD1, 7 bases. Germline V gives CDR1 SGHTA, CDR2 FQGNSA. Deletions cut 4 bases from V and 3 bases from J, with 22 bases between. The CDR3 totals 18 residues. The CDR3 nucleotides read TGTGCCAGCAGCTCTCCTAAGGAGGGGGCTTATTTCTACAATGAGCAGTTCTTC. Protein sequence: CASSSPKEGAYFYNEQFF.

The CDR3 protein is CASSLTGSLEQYF. The CDR3 DNA is TGTGCCAGCAGCTTAACTGGTAGCTTGGAGCAGTACTTC. This chain connects TRBV7-2 to TRBJ2-7, with D hard to call. Germline V lookup: CDR1 SGHTA, CDR2 FQGNSA. Trimming left V 2 bases short and J 7 bases short, with 12 bases between. The CDR3 totals 13 residues. Together with reference TRBV7-2 and TRBJ2-7, the CDR3 gives the full variable domain: GAGVSQSPSNKVTEKGKDVELRCDPISGHTALYWYRQSLGQGLEFLIYFQGNSAPDKSGLPSDRFSAERTGGSVSTLTIQRTQQEDSAVYLCASSLTGSLEQYFGPGTRLTVT.

The chain is built from TRBV11-2 and TRBJ2-5, with TRBD2 identical over 14 bases. Germline V gene data show CDR1 as SGHAT and CDR2 as FQNNGV. Germline trimming cut 5 bases from V and 4 bases from J; bases unmatched to any gene: 6. The CDR3 consists of 16 residues. CDR3 coding DNA: TGTGCCAGCAGCCCGACTAGCGGGAGGGCCATAGAGACCCAGTACTTC. This codes for CASSPTSGRAIETQYF.

The chain joins TRBV5-6 to TRBJ2-3, with TRBD2 identical over 7 bases. Germline values: CDR1 SGHDT, CDR2 YYEEEE. The CDR3 runs to 14 residues. V gave up 4 bases and J gave up 5 bases; unmatched junction bases: 7. Here the CDR3 DNA reads TGTGCCAGCAGCCGCCCGGGAGGAAGAGATACGCAGTATTTT. Residues: CASSRPGGRDTQYF. The whole variable domain, remainder taken from reference TRBV5-6 and TRBJ2-3, is DAGVTQSPTHLIKTRGQQVTLRCSPKSGHDTVSWYQQALGQGPQFIFQYYEEEERQRGNFPDRFSGHQFPNYSSELNVNALLLGDSALYLCASSRPGGRDTQYFGPGTRLTVL.